This is a list of T cell receptor beta chains from one sample in a study of identical twins. TCRdb redid the calling of the 5' RACE reads with MiXCR, one entry per CDR3 protein. The sample includes about 460,000 distinct CDR3 sequences, approximately 15% of them seen just once. These data were likewise used in another study, on yellow fever vaccine responses in identical twins.

The sample comprised CD4+ T cells sorted from blood. These receptors all stem from a woman under 30 in good health. The CDR3 runs from the conserved cysteine through the conserved F or W. The D gene is left open where the match is weak. The size entry is marked missing in some rows and otherwise reads once, few, many or a size class.

D gene	V gene	J gene	clone size	CDR3 protein	CDR3 DNA
TRBD1	TRBV12-3/TRBV12-4	TRBJ2-7	NA	CASSYRQGAYEQYF	TGTGCCAGCTCGTATAGACAGGGGGCCTACGAGCAGTACTTC
NA	TRBV6-2/TRBV6-3	TRBJ2-1	few	CASSYGAYEQFF	TGTGCCAGCAGTTACGGTGCGTATGAGCAGTTCTTC
TRBD2	TRBV20-1	TRBJ2-7	NA	CSARGGLAIYEQYF	TGCAGTGCTAGAGGGGGACTAGCAATCTACGAGCAGTACTTC
NA	TRBV14	TRBJ2-4	few	CASSQGTPNIQYF	TGTGCCAGCAGCCAAGGGACACCAAACATTCAGTACTTC
NA	TRBV7-2	TRBJ2-5	NA	CASMSSGKETQYF	TGTGCCAGCATGTCATCGGGAAAAGAGACCCAGTACTTC
NA	TRBV5-1	TRBJ1-5	few	CASSLAGPPNQPQHF	TGCGCCAGCAGCTTGGCCGGGCCCCCCAATCAGCCCCAGCATTTT
NA	TRBV20-1	TRBJ2-2	NA	CSLKTGTLNTGELFF	TGTAGTCTTAAAACCGGGACTCTGAACACCGGGGAGCTGTTTTTT
NA	TRBV4-3	TRBJ2-7	NA	CASSQERDPSYEQYF	TGCGCCAGCAGCCAAGAACGGGACCCCTCCTACGAGCAGTACTTC
TRBD1	TRBV28	TRBJ1-5	NA	CASSEDRYNQPQHF	TGTGCCAGCAGTGAGGACAGGTACAATCAGCCCCAGCATTTT
NA	TRBV20-1	TRBJ2-1	few	CSAEPASNSYNEQFF	TGCAGTGCCGAGCCGGCCTCGAACTCCTACAATGAGCAGTTCTTC
NA	TRBV12-3/TRBV12-4	TRBJ1-4	few	CASSYLEKLFF	TGTGCCAGCAGTTACCTTGAAAAACTGTTTTTT
NA	TRBV19	TRBJ2-1	NA	CASSIDRSGRYNEQFF	TGTGCCAGTAGTATAGATAGGAGCGGAAGGTACAATGAGCAGTTCTTC
TRBD2	TRBV12-3/TRBV12-4	TRBJ2-7	few	CASSSRTSGGARYEQYF	TGTGCCAGCAGTTCCCGGACTAGCGGGGGGGCGAGGTACGAGCAGTACTTC
NA	TRBV24-1	TRBJ2-2	NA	CATSDLQQINTGELFF	TGTGCCACCAGTGATTTGCAACAGATAAACACCGGGGAGCTGTTTTTT
NA	TRBV5-1	TRBJ2-3	few	CASNTGGGMDTQYF	TGCGCCAGCAACACCGGAGGGGGGATGGATACGCAGTATTTT
TRBD2	TRBV7-9	TRBJ2-7	NA	CASSLDIAGGDHEQYF	TGTGCCAGCAGCTTAGATATAGCGGGAGGGGATCACGAGCAGTACTTC
TRBD2	TRBV11-2	TRBJ2-1	few	CASSPGLAGQFF	TGTGCCAGCAGCCCGGGACTAGCGGGGCAGTTCTTC
NA	TRBV11-2	TRBJ1-4	NA	CASSSGINEKLFF	TGTGCCAGCAGCTCAGGGATCAATGAAAAACTGTTTTTT
NA	TRBV6-5	TRBJ2-1	NA	CASSYSGGRRFF	TGTGCCAGCAGTTACTCAGGAGGGAGACGGTTCTTC
NA	TRBV28	TRBJ2-3	few	CASSSHRRTGADTQYF	TGTGCCAGCAGCTCCCACCGCCGCACTGGGGCAGATACGCAGTATTTT
NA	TRBV2	TRBJ2-5	NA	CASSETLDGTQYF	TGTGCCAGCAGTGAAACCCTGGATGGGACCCAGTACTTC
NA	TRBV24-1	TRBJ2-2	NA	CATSDHIPGFTGELFF	TGTGCCACCAGTGATCATATTCCAGGGTTCACCGGGGAGCTGTTTTTT
NA	TRBV18	TRBJ2-5	few	CASSTGLALIQETQYF	TGTGCCAGCTCAACGGGACTTGCACTGATCCAAGAGACCCAGTACTTC
NA	TRBV25-1	TRBJ1-1	NA	CASRAPTATGTEAFF	TGTGCCAGCAGAGCCCCCACAGCCACAGGGACTGAAGCTTTCTTT
TRBD2	TRBV14	TRBJ2-1	NA	CASSQHLAGAIAYNEQIF	TGTGCCAGCAGCCAACACTTAGCGGGAGCTATTGCGTACAATGAGCAGATCTTC
NA	TRBV7-2	TRBJ2-2	few	CASSLVGGAPNTGELFF	TGTGCCAGCAGCTTAGTGGGGGGGGCCCCAAACACCGGGGAGCTGTTTTTT
NA	TRBV29-1	TRBJ2-5	few	CSVPGAETQYF	TGCAGCGTTCCTGGAGCGGAGACCCAGTACTTC
NA	TRBV20-1	TRBJ2-1	few	CSARSGNEQFF	TGCAGTGCTAGATCGGGTAATGAGCAGTTCTTC
NA	TRBV14	TRBJ2-2	few	CASSQLGSGTGELFF	TGTGCCAGCAGCCAGCTGGGGTCGGGCACCGGGGAGCTGTTTTTT
TRBD1	TRBV20-1	TRBJ2-7	many	CSALTGGSYEQYF	TGCAGTGCTTTGACAGGGGGTTCCTACGAGCAGTACTTC
NA	TRBV12-3/TRBV12-4	TRBJ2-3	few	CASSVSGTKPADTQYF	TGTGCCAGCAGTGTGAGCGGGACAAAGCCCGCAGATACGCAGTATTTT
NA	TRBV21-1	TRBJ1-5	few	CASSTGDCRNQPQHF	TGTGCCAGCAGTACGGGGGACTGCCGCAATCAGCCCCAGCATTTT
TRBD1	TRBV20-1	TRBJ2-7	NA	CSADGRGQGSYEQYF	TGCAGTGCCGACGGCCGGGGACAGGGGTCCTACGAGCAGTACTTC
NA	TRBV10-3	TRBJ1-4	NA	CAISEFPGEKLFF	TGTGCCATCAGTGAGTTCCCAGGGGAAAAACTGTTTTTT
NA	TRBV9	TRBJ1-2	few	CASSVVPANYGYTF	TGTGCCAGCAGCGTAGTACCGGCTAACTATGGCTACACCTTC
NA	TRBV6-1	TRBJ2-6	few	CASSEMAGAGANVLTF	TGTGCCAGCAGTGAAATGGCAGGGGCTGGGGCCAACGTCCTGACTTTC
NA	TRBV15	TRBJ2-7	NA	CATSHQDPPYEQYF	TGTGCCACCAGCCACCAAGACCCCCCCTACGAGCAGTACTTC
NA	TRBV7-2	TRBJ2-5	NA	CASSLVGGRVEKTQYF	TGTGCCAGCAGCTTAGTAGGAGGTCGGGTGGAGAAGACCCAGTACTTC
NA	TRBV4-3	TRBJ2-1	many	CASSQEGLARYNEQFF	TGCGCCAGCAGCCAAGAAGGGCTAGCTCGGTACAATGAGCAGTTCTTC
TRBD1	TRBV5-6	TRBJ1-4	NA	CASSRWTGGVVSHEKLFF	TGTGCCAGCAGCCGGTGGACAGGGGGCGTCGTAAGCCATGAAAAACTGTTTTTT
NA	TRBV12-3/TRBV12-4	TRBJ2-5	many	CASSSGLETQYF	TGTGCCAGCAGTTCAGGGCTTGAGACCCAGTACTTC
NA	TRBV29-1	TRBJ2-1	NA	CSFNRDLGIGQFF	TGCAGCTTTAACCGGGACTTAGGTATAGGGCAGTTCTTC